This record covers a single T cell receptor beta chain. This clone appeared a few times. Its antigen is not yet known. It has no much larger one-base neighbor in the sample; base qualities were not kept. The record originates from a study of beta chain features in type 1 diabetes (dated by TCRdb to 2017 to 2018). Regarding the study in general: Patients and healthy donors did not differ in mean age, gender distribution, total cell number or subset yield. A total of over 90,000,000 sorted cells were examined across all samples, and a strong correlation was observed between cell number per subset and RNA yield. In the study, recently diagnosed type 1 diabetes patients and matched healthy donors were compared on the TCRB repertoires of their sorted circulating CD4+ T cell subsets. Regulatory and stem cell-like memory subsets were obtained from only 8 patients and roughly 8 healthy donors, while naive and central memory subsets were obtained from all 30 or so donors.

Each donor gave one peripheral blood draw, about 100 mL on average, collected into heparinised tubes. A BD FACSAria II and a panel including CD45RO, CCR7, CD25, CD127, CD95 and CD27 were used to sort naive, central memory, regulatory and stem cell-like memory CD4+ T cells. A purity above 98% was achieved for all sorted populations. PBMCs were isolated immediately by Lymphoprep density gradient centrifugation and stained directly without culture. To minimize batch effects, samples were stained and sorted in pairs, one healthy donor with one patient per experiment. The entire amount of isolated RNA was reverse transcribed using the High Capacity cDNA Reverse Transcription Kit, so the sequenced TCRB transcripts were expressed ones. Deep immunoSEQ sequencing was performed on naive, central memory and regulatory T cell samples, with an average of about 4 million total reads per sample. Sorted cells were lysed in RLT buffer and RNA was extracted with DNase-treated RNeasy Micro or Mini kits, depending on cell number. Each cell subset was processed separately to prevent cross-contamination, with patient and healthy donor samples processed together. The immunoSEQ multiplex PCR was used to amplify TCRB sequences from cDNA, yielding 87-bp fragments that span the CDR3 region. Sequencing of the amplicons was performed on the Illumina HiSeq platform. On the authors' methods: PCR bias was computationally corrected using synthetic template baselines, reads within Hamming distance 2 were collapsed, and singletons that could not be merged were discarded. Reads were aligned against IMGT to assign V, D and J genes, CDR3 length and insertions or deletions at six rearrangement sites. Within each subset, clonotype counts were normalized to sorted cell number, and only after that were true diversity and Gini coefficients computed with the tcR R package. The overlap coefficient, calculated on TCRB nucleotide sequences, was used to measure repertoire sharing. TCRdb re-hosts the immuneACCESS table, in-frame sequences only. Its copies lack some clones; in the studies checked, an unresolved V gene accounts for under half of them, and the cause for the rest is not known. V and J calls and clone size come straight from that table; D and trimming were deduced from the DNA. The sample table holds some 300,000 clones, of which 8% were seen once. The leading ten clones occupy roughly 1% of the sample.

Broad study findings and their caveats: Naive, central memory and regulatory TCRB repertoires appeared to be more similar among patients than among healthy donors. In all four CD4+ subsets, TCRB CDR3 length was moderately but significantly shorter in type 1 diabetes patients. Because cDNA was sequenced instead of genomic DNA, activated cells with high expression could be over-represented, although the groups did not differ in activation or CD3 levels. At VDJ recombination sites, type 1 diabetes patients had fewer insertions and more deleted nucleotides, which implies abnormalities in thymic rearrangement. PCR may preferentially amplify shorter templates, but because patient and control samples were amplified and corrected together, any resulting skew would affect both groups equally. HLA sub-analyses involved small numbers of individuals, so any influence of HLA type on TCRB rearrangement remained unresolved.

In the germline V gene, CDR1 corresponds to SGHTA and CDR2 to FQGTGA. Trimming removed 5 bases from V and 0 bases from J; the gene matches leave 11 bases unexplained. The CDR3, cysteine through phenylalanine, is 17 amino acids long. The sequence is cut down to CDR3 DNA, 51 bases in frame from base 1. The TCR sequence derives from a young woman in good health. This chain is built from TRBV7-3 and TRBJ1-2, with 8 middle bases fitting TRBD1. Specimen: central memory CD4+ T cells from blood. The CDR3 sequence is CASSGPKGQAANYGYTF. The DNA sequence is TGTGCCAGCAGCGGGCCGAAGGGACAGGCAGCTAACTATGGCTACACCTTC.